A selection of T cell receptor beta chains follows, all from one sample in a study of blood T cell dynamics during melanoma immunotherapy. Method: immunoSEQ multiplex PCR; TCRdb's copy keeps in-frame clones and lacks some. Of 8,000 to 11,000 clones listed, about 88% are singletons. The sequences come from blood, collected from a patient treated with checkpoint blockade. These receptor sequences come from a human donor with melanoma. Both conserved end residues are part of each CDR3. Each record gives: CDR3 DNA, CDR3 protein, D gene, V gene, J gene, clone size. A D gene is named only where the DNA matches it firmly. Expanded clones get a size class; other rows say once, few or many, or leave the size out.

TGTGCCAGCTCACCACTCAGGGGAGATACGCAGTATTTT	CASSPLRGDTQYF	-	TRBV18	TRBJ2-3	-
TGCGCCAGCAGCTTCCGACTAGCGGACACAGATACGCAGTATTTT	CASSFRLADTDTQYF	TRBD2	TRBV5-1	TRBJ2-3	-
TGTGCCAGCGGTCGGGGACAGGGTACGGTCGAGCAGTACTTC	CASGRGQGTVEQYF	TRBD1	TRBV27	TRBJ2-7	-
TGTGCCAGCAGGCCGCTAGGTGCGGGTGAAGCTTTCTTT	CASRPLGAGEAFF	-	TRBV27	TRBJ1-1	once
TGTGCCAGCAGCACCCACGGGGGCGGTCTGAAGTGGGAACTGTTTTTT	CASSTHGGGLKWELFF	-	TRBV11-2	TRBJ1-4	-
TGTGCCACCAGCGTCCGACAGGGGTCCACCGGGGAGCTGTTTTTT	CATSVRQGSTGELFF	TRBD1	TRBV15	TRBJ2-2	-
TGTGCCAGTAGTATTCTAGCGGCGGGGACCCAGTACTTC	CASSILAAGTQYF	TRBD2	TRBV19	TRBJ2-5	-
TGCGCCAGCAGCTTGGGGTTCGACAGGGCTTATTCACCCCTCCACTTT	CASSLGFDRAYSPLHF	TRBD1	TRBV5-1	TRBJ1-6	few
TGCGCCAGCAGGCCGACGGGACAGGCCGGGGAGCTGTTTTTT	CASRPTGQAGELFF	TRBD1	TRBV5-1	TRBJ2-2	-
TGTGCCAGCAGCTTAGGGGCAGGGGGTACCTACGAGCAGTACTTC	CASSLGAGGTYEQYF	TRBD1	TRBV11-2	TRBJ2-7	-
TGTGCCAGCAGCTTGAAGGGGGGGCAGGGGGCAGATACGCAGTATTTT	CASSLKGGQGADTQYF	-	TRBV5-4	TRBJ2-3	-
TGCGCCAGCAGCTTGGAGAGGGTCGAGACCCAGTACTTC	CASSLERVETQYF	-	TRBV5-1	TRBJ2-5	-
TGCAGTGCTAGGGGCAGCCACTTC	CSARGSHF	-	TRBV20-1	TRBJ2-5	-
TGTGCCAGTAGTATAGCAGGGTCCGCTGAAGCTTTCTTT	CASSIAGSAEAFF	-	TRBV19	TRBJ1-1	-
TGTGCCAGCAGCCTAGCGGGGGGGCGTAATGAGCAGTTCTTC	CASSLAGGRNEQFF	TRBD2	TRBV4-2	TRBJ2-1	-
TGTGCTAGTGGTTTGGTTCTAGGGCTAGCGGGGAACACCGGGGAGCTGTTTTTT	CASGLVLGLAGNTGELFF	TRBD2	TRBV12-5	TRBJ2-2	-
TGTGCCAGCAGTTACTCAATTGCAGATACGCAGTATTTT	CASSYSIADTQYF	-	TRBV6-5	TRBJ2-3	few
TGTGCCAGCAGCCCCCGACTAGTCGCGGACACCGGGGAGCTGTTTTTT	CASSPRLVADTGELFF	-	TRBV7-9	TRBJ2-2	-
TGTGCCAGCAGTTTTGGGTCTCGGACTGAAGCTTTCTTT	CASSFGSRTEAFF	-	TRBV28	TRBJ1-1	-
TGTGCCAGCAGCTTAGCAGGGGTCGGAGAGACCCAGTACTTC	CASSLAGVGETQYF	-	TRBV5-4	TRBJ2-5	-
TGCGCCAGCAGCTTGTTGTCCGGGGGCTCTGGAAACACCATATATTTT	CASSLLSGGSGNTIYF	-	TRBV5-1	TRBJ1-3	-
TGTGCCAGCAGTTACTGGGCAGGGGGAGGGTACGAGCAGTACTTC	CASSYWAGGGYEQYF	-	TRBV6-6	TRBJ2-7	-